Shown below are 29 T cell receptor beta chains from a single sample sequenced in a study of shared clonotypes between healthy human individuals. Some clones are missing from TCRdb's copy, which holds only in-frame ones; the method was immunoSEQ multiplex PCR. The sample has some 1,100,000 clones; approximately 80% are singletons. The sample was memory CD4+ T cells from PBMCs. Regarding subset: CD45RA-negative fraction. The receptors stem from a man younger than 35 in good health. Some clones in this sample may be carry-over from other donors' samples.

This clone showed up just a few times. The chain recombines TRBV5-6 with TRBJ1-5, with D maybe TRBD1 (6 bases). The germline gives CDR1 SGHDT, CDR2 YYEEEE. V was cut by 0 bases and J by 4 bases, with 14 bases left in between. CDR3 length: 16 residues. CDR3 nucleotides: TGTGCCAGCAGCTTGGCCGGGTGGCAGGGGAATCAGCCCCAGCATTTT. Translating gives CASSLAGWQGNQPQHF.

This clone showed up many times. The chain recombines TRBV7-2 with TRBJ2-7; D unresolved. With 5 bases removed from V and 2 bases from J, the gap between germline ends came to 10 bases. The germline V gene has CDR1 SGHTA and CDR2 FQGNSA. This CDR3 spans 13 amino acids. The CDR3 nucleotides read TGTGCCAGCAGCCGCTACCCCGCCTACGAGCAGTACTTC. Translation gives CASSRYPAYEQYF.

The J gene is TRBJ1-2, the V gene TRBV28; 7 bases align to TRBD1. Looked up from germline, CDR1 is MDHEN and CDR2 is SYDVKM. The length of the CDR3 is 14 residues. With 6 bases clipped from V and 4 bases from J, the junction kept 8 bases outside the gene matches. The CDR3 spells CASSRPGTVYGYTF. The CDR3 DNA reads as TGTGCCAGCAGCAGACCCGGGACAGTCTATGGCTACACCTTC.

Of note for this clone: A read error likely explains this, since a far larger clone differs by one base. This same CDR3 is encoded by further DNA sequences in the sample. The chain has TRBV30 and TRBJ1-2; no clear D gene. The CDR3 length is 11 residues. CDR1 and CDR2 (germline): GTSNPN, SVGIG (reference sequence). Trimming removed 0 bases from V and 7 bases from J, with 6 bases in between. CDR3 in amino acids: CAWSVRGGYTF. The CDR3 DNA sequence: TGTGCCTGGAGTGTACGGGGTGGCTACACCTTC.

The rearrangement joins TRBV27 to TRBJ2-7, with a possible D match to TRBD2 (5 bases). The CDR3 has 10 amino acids. The V end was cut by 8 bases, the J end by 7 bases, with 9 bases between. Germline-derived CDR1 and CDR2 are MNHEY and SMNVEV (reference sequence). As DNA, the CDR3 is TGTGCCAGCCGCCCGGGGGAGCAGTACTTC. It is translated as CASRPGEQYF.

This clone was observed a handful of times. The chain combines TRBV5-5 with TRBJ2-2; TRBD1 or TRBD2 may be the D gene (5 bases each). Germline V CDR1 and CDR2: SGHKS, YYEKEE (reference sequence). The germline V and J ends were trimmed by 3 bases and 8 bases, with 14 bases remaining between them. The CDR3 contains 14 residues. DNA for the CDR3: TGTGCCAGCAGCTGGGACCGCCGGGTGGGGGAGCTGTTTTTT. Amino acid sequence: CASSWDRRVGELFF.

Ten or more counts support this clone. This sample also contains other DNA sequences that code for the same CDR3. The chain uses TRBV11-2 and TRBJ2-3; tentatively, D is TRBD2 (6 bases). The germline gives CDR1 SGHAT, CDR2 FQNNGV. The CDR3 is 15 residues long. V was shortened by 5 bases and J by 0 bases, with 12 bases between the two germline ends. Here the CDR3 DNA reads TGTGCCAGCAGCCCCGATGGGGGGAGCACAGATACGCAGTATTTT. Residues: CASSPDGGSTDTQYF.

This clone has only a few counts. CDR3 sequence: CASSVGQGWTGELFF. CDR3 nucleotide sequence: TGCGCCAGCAGTGTGGGACAGGGTTGGACCGGGGAGCTGTTTTTT. The chain has TRBV10-1 and TRBJ2-2; 9 nucleotides agree with TRBD1. V was clipped by 4 bases and J by 5 bases; unmatched bases: 5. Germline-derived CDR1 and CDR2 are WNHNN and SYGVQD (reference sequence). The CDR3 is 15 amino acids.

The chain couples TRBV5-1 to TRBJ2-1; 10 positions match TRBD1. The CDR3 contains 14 residues. Germline V CDR1 and CDR2: SGHRS, YFSETQ. V gave up 7 bases and J gave up 7 bases; unmatched junction bases: 8. CDR3 coding DNA: TGCGCCAGCGCAAGACAGGGGGCGCAGAATGAGCAGTTCTTC. This encodes CASARQGAQNEQFF.

Only one count was recorded for this clone. The rearrangement links TRBV29-1 to TRBJ1-1, with D uncertain. The CDR3 covers 14 residues. Trimming shortened V by 8 bases and J by 2 bases, and 18 bases separated the two germline ends. Germline CDR1 SQVTM, CDR2 ANQGSEA. In DNA, the CDR3 is TGCAGCCCCTGGCCCGCCGAAGGTAACACTGAAGCTTTCTTT. It translates to CSPWPAEGNTEAFF.

The V gene is TRBV5-4, the J gene TRBJ2-2, with unresolved D. The V and J ends lost 4 bases and 7 bases respectively, with 8 bases between them. In germline, CDR1 is SGHNT, CDR2 YYREEE (reference sequence). The CDR3 consists of 12 residues. The CDR3 DNA follows: TGTGCCAGCAGCCGAGATATCGGGGAGCTGTTTTTT. Translating it yields CASSRDIGELFF.

The V gene is TRBV28, the J gene TRBJ1-2, with 8 nucleotides matching TRBD1. The germline V gene encodes CDR1 MDHEN and CDR2 SYDVKM. CDR3 length: 13 amino acids. Trimming took 4 bases from V and 4 from J; bases not matched to a gene: 2. CDR3 nucleotides: TGTGCCAGCAGTTGGACAGGGTTCTATGGCTACACCTTC. Amino acids: CASSWTGFYGYTF.

Here the CDR3 reads CASSYRDFSYNEQFF. For the CDR3, the DNA is TGTGCCAGCAGTTACCGGGACTTCTCCTACAATGAGCAGTTCTTC. This sequence joins TRBV27 and TRBJ2-1, with D possibly TRBD2 on 6 matching bases. The germline V gene has CDR1 MNHEY and CDR2 SMNVEV (reference sequence). The CDR3 runs to 15 residues. Trimming cost V 4 bases and J 0 bases, with 10 bases left between them.

CDR3 sequence reads: CASSPPGLANTGELFF. In nucleotides, the CDR3 is TGCGCCAGCAGCCCCCCGGGACTAGCGAACACCGGGGAGCTGTTTTTT. The rearrangement links TRBV5-1 to TRBJ2-2; the match to TRBD2 covers 8 bases. The CDR3 covers 16 residues. CDR1 SGHRS and CDR2 YFSETQ come from the germline V gene. V dropped 4 bases and J dropped 0; count of bases not matched to a gene: 5. The full variable domain, completed using reference TRBV5-1 and TRBJ2-2, is KAGVTQTPRYLIKTRGQQVTLSCSPISGHRSVSWYQQTPGQGLQFLFEYFSETQRNKGNFPGRFSGRQFSNSRSEMNVSTLELGDSALYLCASSPPGLANTGELFFGEGSRLTVL.

This chain uses TRBV4-1 with TRBJ2-5; the D is unclear. This CDR3 is built from 14 residues. Germline-derived CDR1 and CDR2 are MGHRA and YSYEKL. V shed 2 bases and J shed 0 bases, with 7 bases lying between them. CDR3 coding DNA: TGCGCCAGCAGCCAAAATATGTACCAAGAGACCCAGTACTTC. Protein: CASSQNMYQETQYF.

In this sample, this clone turned up a few times. The V and J genes are TRBV2 and TRBJ1-1, with TRBD1 identical over 7 bases. The CDR3 covers 13 residues. Germline values: CDR1 SNHLY, CDR2 FYNNEI. With 10 bases clipped from V and 1 base from J, the junction kept 6 bases outside the gene matches. CDR3 coding DNA: TGTGCCACATCGGGACAGCCGAACACTGAAGCTTTCTTT. It encodes CATSGQPNTEAFF.

The count of this clone is one. V and J are TRBV25-1 and TRBJ1-4, with unresolved D. Germline V gene sequence: CDR1 MGHDK, CDR2 SYGVNS. Trimming shortened V by 7 bases and J by 3 bases, and 9 bases separated the two germline ends. This CDR3 has 13 residues. CDR3 loop: CASMLGANEKLFF. In DNA form, the CDR3 reads TGTGCCAGCATGCTGGGAGCTAATGAAAAACTGTTTTTT.

The CDR3 DNA reads TGTGCCAGCAGCTACCAACGGACGGGAAATGGCTACACCTTC. Protein: CASSYQRTGNGYTF. The rearrangement uses TRBV7-2 and TRBJ1-2; D unresolved. CDR1 is SGHTA and CDR2 is FQGNSA in the germline V gene. This CDR3 is 14 amino acids long. Trimming shortened V by 4 bases and J by 6 bases, and 15 bases separated the two germline ends. Full variable domain (outside the CDR3, taken from reference TRBV7-2 and TRBJ1-2): GAGVSQSPSNKVTEKGKDVELRCDPISGHTALYWYRQSLGQGLEFLIYFQGNSAPDKSGLPSDRFSAERTGGSVSTLTIQRTQQEDSAVYLCASSYQRTGNGYTFGSGTRLTVV.

The chain couples TRBV14 to TRBJ2-3; 8 nucleotides match TRBD1. This CDR3 region has 15 residues. Trimming took 0 bases from V and 5 from J; bases not matched to a gene: 4. Per the germline V gene, CDR1 is SGHDN and CDR2 is FVKESK. The CDR3 region has the DNA TGTGCCAGCAGCCAAGATCTGACAGGGGAAGATACGCAGTATTTT. This translates into CASSQDLTGEDTQYF.

The chain couples TRBV7-9 to TRBJ2-7; tentatively, D is TRBD1 (5 bases). The CDR3 covers 13 residues. V lost 5 bases and J 3 bases, leaving 11 bases between the germline ends. CDR1 and CDR2 (germline): SEHNR, FQNEAQ (reference sequence). CDR3 amino acids: CASSPIDSYEQYF. CDR3 nucleotides: TGTGCCAGCAGCCCTATAGACAGCTACGAGCAGTACTTC.

The chain couples TRBV5-1 to TRBJ2-3, with TRBD2 identical over 11 bases. This CDR3 comprises 18 residues. The V and J ends lost 0 bases and 1 base, in that order; junction bases with no gene match: 7. Germline lookup yields CDR1 SGHRS and CDR2 YFSETQ. CDR3 sequence reads: CASSLAGLAAAGTDTQYF. CDR3 sequence (DNA): TGCGCCAGCAGCTTGGCGGGACTAGCGGCCGCTGGCACAGATACGCAGTATTTT. Full variable domain (outside the CDR3, taken from reference TRBV5-1 and TRBJ2-3): KAGVTQTPRYLIKTRGQQVTLSCSPISGHRSVSWYQQTPGQGLQFLFEYFSETQRNKGNFPGRFSGRQFSNSRSEMNVSTLELGDSALYLCASSLAGLAAAGTDTQYFGPGTRLTVL.

V usage is TRBV9 and J usage is TRBJ1-5, with D tentatively TRBD1 (6 bases). Germline V CDR1 and CDR2: SGDLS, YYNGEE. The CDR3 loop spans 14 amino acids. The germline V and J ends were trimmed by 7 bases and 2 bases, with 13 bases remaining between them. The CDR3 DNA is TGTGCCAGCGCGCGGGGGCCTGGCAATCAGCCCCAGCATTTT. Amino acids: CASARGPGNQPQHF.

This clone was recorded once. V is TRBV5-1 and J is TRBJ2-6, with TRBD1 matching 9 bases. J gave up 2 bases and V 6 bases, and 3 bases lay outside the gene matches. Germline CDR1 reads SGHRS; CDR2 reads YFSETQ. CDR3 length equals 15 residues. The CDR3 region is CASNGDRAGANVLTF. The CDR3 DNA reads as TGCGCCAGCAATGGGGACAGGGCTGGGGCCAACGTCCTGACTTTC.

The chain carries TRBV7-9 and TRBJ2-3, with 7 bases matching TRBD1. Germline CDR1 is SEHNR and CDR2 is FQNEAQ (reference sequence). The CDR3 is 14 residues long. V lost 4 bases, J lost 0 bases, and 1 base stayed unmatched. CDR3 protein: CASSSDRSTDTQYF. CDR3 nucleotide sequence: TGTGCCAGCAGCTCGGACAGGAGCACAGATACGCAGTATTTT.

This clone showed up many times. The rearrangement links TRBV30 to TRBJ1-5; D gene unclear. Germline CDR1 and CDR2: GTSNPN and SVGIG (reference sequence). V dropped 6 bases and J dropped 1 base, with 7 bases sitting between them. The CDR3 loop spans 12 amino acids. The CDR3 DNA reads TGTGCCTGTATCCCAAGCAATCAGCCCCAGCATTTT. This translates into CACIPSNQPQHF.

The rearrangement uses TRBV6-5 and TRBJ1-2, with D uncertain. CDR1 and CDR2 from the germline V gene are MNHEY and SVGAGI. The V end lost 6 bases, the J end lost 3 bases, and 11 bases lay between the germline ends. This CDR3 comprises 13 residues. The CDR3 loop reads CASRLGRHYGYTF. CDR3 coding DNA: TGTGCCAGCAGACTAGGACGGCACTATGGCTACACCTTC.

CDR3 in amino acids: CASIPEPIGQSNYGYTF. CDR3 nucleotide sequence: TGTGCCAGCATTCCCGAACCTATCGGACAGAGTAACTATGGCTACACCTTC. This chain links TRBV28 with TRBJ1-2, with D possibly being TRBD1 (6 bases). This CDR3 has 17 residues. The germline CDR1 and CDR2 sequences are MDHEN and SYDVKM. The V gene lost 7 bases and the J gene lost 1 base, with 22 bases spanning the gap.

In its sample, this clone was seen once. The chain has TRBV28 and TRBJ2-2; possibly TRBD1 or TRBD2 for D (7 bases each). V lost 7 bases and J 6 bases, leaving 21 bases between the germline ends. Germline V CDR1 and CDR2: MDHEN, SYDVKM. This CDR3 region has 16 residues. Written as DNA, the CDR3 is TGTGCCAGCATCTCAGGGGGGGGCCCTACACCCGGGGAGCTGTTTTTT. Translated: CASISGGGPTPGELFF.

This chain joins TRBV7-8 and TRBJ2-3, with D unresolved. Germline-derived CDR1 and CDR2 are SGHVS and FQNEAQ. V gave up 5 bases and J gave up 4 bases, with 13 bases separating them. The CDR3 sequence is 14 residues long. The CDR3, as DNA: TGTGCCAGCAGCGCCGACATCCCCCCAGATACGCAGTATTTT. It is translated as CASSADIPPDTQYF.